The clone carrying this T cell receptor (beta chain) was observed a few times. What it recognizes is unknown. Samples each yielded at least 6 micrograms of total RNA. CDR3 length: 14 residues. Trimming removed 6 bases at V and 10 bases at J, with 21 bases between. Sample-barcoded 5' priming and a J-beta primer mix drove a second PCR of roughly 7 to 11 cycles. TCRdb re-called the 5' RACE reads through MiXCR, storing one row per CDR3 protein. Found here are about 1,400,000 distinct CDR3 sequences, around 39% of them singletons; the top ten hold 7% to 9%. The entry originates in a study of blood T cells in healthy people across ages. Study-level points and caveats: In long-lived donors, naive CD4+ cell counts and diversity exceeded those of aged donors.

Sample: blood. J is TRBJ1-1 and V is TRBV12-3 or TRBV12-4; D is uncertain. This TCR was sampled from a woman aged 18-35 years in good health. The CDR3: CASSRPTPGMGAFF. CDR3 coding DNA: TGTGCCAGCAGCCGCCCTACACCTGGAATGGGAGCTTTCTTT.